This is a list of T cell receptor beta chains from one sample in a study of blood T cell repertoires in COVID-19. Here immunoSEQ multiplex PCR was the method, and the copy in TCRdb shows in-frame clones only, minus some. The repertoire holds some 150,000 clones, with 80% to 90% as singletons. Sequenced: peripheral blood. These receptors all come from a human donor in a cohort sampled during active COVID-19. CDR3s include the opening cysteine and the closing phenylalanine or tryptophan. The D gene is left open where the match is weak. The size entry is marked missing in some rows and otherwise reads once, few, many or a size class.

V gene	clone size	D gene	J gene	CDR3 protein	CDR3 DNA
TRBV4-2	-	-	TRBJ2-1	CASSQGRSSYNEQFF	TGTGCCAGCAGCCAAGGACGGAGCTCCTACAATGAGCAGTTCTTC
TRBV7-8	-	-	TRBJ1-5	CASSLAYGADGQPQHF	TGTGCCAGCAGCTTAGCATATGGGGCAGATGGTCAGCCCCAGCATTTT
TRBV21-1	-	-	TRBJ1-2	CASSCRDSFYGYTF	TGTGCCAGCAGCTGCCGGGACAGCTTCTATGGCTACACCTTC
TRBV7-9	-	-	TRBJ2-2	CASRRWAEITGELFF	TGTGCCAGCAGGCGATGGGCAGAGATAACCGGGGAGCTGTTTTTT
TRBV27	-	TRBD2	TRBJ2-1	CASNPLAGGAGNEQFF	TGTGCCAGCAATCCCCTAGCGGGGGGCGCCGGCAATGAGCAGTTCTTC
TRBV27	-	TRBD1	TRBJ2-5	CASRYWDRETQYF	TGTGCCAGCCGGTACTGGGACAGAGAGACCCAGTACTTC
TRBV7-8	-	-	TRBJ1-6	CASSGDGASPLHF	TGTGCCAGCTCAGGGGATGGTGCTTCACCCCTCCACTTT
TRBV7-3	-	-	TRBJ1-1	CASSLTADTEAFF	TGTGCCAGCAGCTTAACGGCAGACACTGAAGCTTTCTTT
TRBV19	-	-	TRBJ2-3	CASSMGIQRTDTQYF	TGTGCCAGTAGTATGGGGATCCAGCGGACAGATACGCAGTATTTT
TRBV7-2	-	TRBD1	TRBJ2-2	CASRAGQGAGGELFF	TGTGCCAGCAGAGCGGGACAGGGGGCCGGCGGGGAGCTGTTTTTT
TRBV12-5	-	TRBD1	TRBJ2-7	CASGSRDSIYEQYF	TGTGCTAGTGGTTCCCGGGACAGCATATACGAGCAGTACTTC
TRBV11-2	once	TRBD1	TRBJ1-4	CASSSQGANEKLFF	TGTGCCAGCAGCTCCCAGGGGGCTAATGAAAAACTGTTTTTT
TRBV6-2/TRBV6-3	-	TRBD1	TRBJ1-1	CASSHPYTTGAAEAFF	TGTGCCAGCAGTCACCCATACACGACAGGGGCGGCTGAAGCTTTCTTT
TRBV9	-	-	TRBJ2-2	CASSVDLNTGELFF	TGTGCCAGCAGCGTGGACTTGAACACCGGGGAGCTGTTTTTT
TRBV7-9	-	-	TRBJ2-2	CARRVNTGELFF	TGTGCCAGGAGGGTGAACACCGGGGAGCTGTTTTTT
TRBV6-5	-	-	TRBJ1-2	CASSSQGHYGYTF	TGTGCCAGCAGTTCGCAGGGTCACTATGGCTACACCTTC
TRBV6-2/TRBV6-3	-	-	TRBJ1-2	CASSYSPLRGYGYTF	TGTGCCAGCAGTTACTCCCCCCTACGGGGGTATGGCTACACCTTC
TRBV5-1	-	TRBD1	TRBJ1-2	CASSPGQGMDYGYTF	TGCGCCAGCAGCCCTGGACAGGGAATGGACTATGGCTACACCTTC
TRBV30	-	-	TRBJ1-6	CAWGERSSYNSPLHF	TGTGCCTGGGGAGAGAGGAGCTCCTATAATTCACCCCTCCACTTT
TRBV11-3	once	TRBD1	TRBJ2-5	CASSLGASGGPQETQYF	TGTGCCAGCAGCTTAGGGGCTTCAGGGGGCCCCCAAGAGACCCAGTACTTC
TRBV18	-	-	TRBJ2-7	CASSHDRPHEQYF	TGTGCCAGCTCTCACGACAGACCCCACGAGCAGTACTTC
TRBV7-6	-	TRBD1	TRBJ2-3	CASSLPRTGHDTQYF	TGTGCCAGCAGCTTACCCCGGACAGGGCACGATACGCAGTATTTT
TRBV6-5	-	-	TRBJ1-2	CASSYSRDKIGYTF	TGTGCCAGCAGTTACTCGAGGGACAAAATAGGCTACACCTTC
TRBV5-1	-	-	TRBJ1-2	CASSPGRSGYTF	TGCGCCAGCAGCCCAGGCCGAAGTGGCTACACCTTC
TRBV5-5	once	TRBD1	TRBJ1-2	CASSPRDSSNRRGYTF	TGTGCCAGCAGCCCCCGGGACAGTAGTAACCGTCGTGGCTACACCTTC
TRBV6-1	-	-	TRBJ1-2	CASSEPANYGYTF	TGTGCCAGCAGTGAGCCAGCTAACTATGGCTACACCTTC
TRBV27	-	-	TRBJ2-6	CASSPNPVSGANVLTF	TGTGCCAGCAGTCCAAATCCGGTCTCTGGGGCCAACGTCCTGACTTTC
TRBV29-1	-	-	TRBJ2-3	CSVTRLAIDTQYF	TGCAGCGTCACACGGCTAGCCATAGATACGCAGTATTTT
TRBV5-1	-	TRBD1	TRBJ2-3	CASSLSQGDDTQYF	TGCGCCAGCAGCTTGTCTCAGGGGGATGATACGCAGTATTTT
TRBV5-8	-	-	TRBJ2-1	CASSLGQNPNYEQFF	TGTGCCAGCAGCCTTGGACAGAACCCGAACTATGAGCAGTTCTTC
TRBV7-6	-	-	TRBJ2-3	CASSPNRDTSSTDTQYF	TGTGCCAGCAGCCCCAACCGGGACACCTCTAGCACAGATACGCAGTATTTT
TRBV7-8	-	TRBD1	TRBJ1-2	CASSQTGESYTF	TGTGCCAGCAGCCAGACAGGGGAGAGCTACACCTTC
TRBV15	-	-	TRBJ2-4	CATQARGLLAKNIQYF	TGTGCCACCCAAGCAAGGGGCCTTCTAGCCAAAAACATTCAGTACTTC
TRBV5-1	-	TRBD1	TRBJ1-4	CASSLTTGAEGEKLFF	TGCGCCAGCAGTCTAACAACAGGGGCAGAGGGTGAAAAACTGTTTTTT
TRBV11-2	-	-	TRBJ1-5	CASSLGPDQPQHF	TGTGCCAGCAGCTTAGGCCCGGATCAGCCCCAGCATTTT
TRBV11-2	-	TRBD1	TRBJ1-2	CASSPHRGGYTF	TGTGCCAGCAGCCCCCACAGGGGCGGCTACACCTTC